Listed below are T cell receptor beta chains from one sample, sequenced in a study of blood T cell repertoires in COVID-19. Here immunoSEQ multiplex PCR was the method, and the copy in TCRdb shows in-frame clones only, minus some. The sample lists around 80,000 clones, more than 75% seen once, with around 19% in the top ten. Input material: peripheral blood. The source of these receptors is a woman aged 80 or over with active or convalescent COVID-19. CDR3s include the opening cysteine and the closing phenylalanine or tryptophan. A D gene is named only where the DNA matches it firmly. Clone size is given for some rows only: seen once, a few or many times, or a class if the clone is expanded.

J,size,V,D,DNA,CDR3
TRBJ2-5,NA,TRBV19,NA,TGTGCCAGTAGTACCCGGGGGGCCGGGACATCATGGACCCAGTACTTC,CASSTRGAGTSWTQYF
TRBJ2-7,NA,TRBV6-1,TRBD1,TGTGCCAGCAGTGAAGCCGGAGGGACAGGGTTGTGGGAGCAGTACTTC,CASSEAGGTGLWEQYF
TRBJ1-5,NA,TRBV6-2/TRBV6-3,NA,TGTGCCAGCAGTTACGGGGACACCAGTGGGCCCCAGCATTTT,CASSYGDTSGPQHF
TRBJ1-4,NA,TRBV6-5,NA,TGTGCCAGCAGCGTCGGGGGAGAAGTGAGTGAAAAACTGTTTTTT,CASSVGGEVSEKLFF
TRBJ2-1,NA,TRBV4-3,TRBD1,TGCGCCAGCAGCCAAGGCGCCGGGACAGGGGGTGTTGATGAGCAGTTCTTC,CASSQGAGTGGVDEQFF
TRBJ2-2,NA,TRBV9,NA,TGTGCCAGCAGCGTAGGGGGCAGAAGGACCGGGGAGCTGTTTTTT,CASSVGGRRTGELFF
TRBJ2-3,few,TRBV6-1,NA,TGTGCCAGCAGTGAAGGGGGGACTGGCACAGATACGCAGTATTTT,CASSEGGTGTDTQYF
TRBJ2-5,NA,TRBV14,NA,TGTGCCAGCAGCCAGCGGGGCAGGGATGAGACCCAGTACTTC,CASSQRGRDETQYF
TRBJ1-5,NA,TRBV10-1,TRBD1,TGCGCCAGCGGCAGGCGGGCAGGGGGCTTTAGCAATCAGCCCCAGCATTTT,CASGRRAGGFSNQPQHF
TRBJ1-6,few,TRBV7-2,NA,TGTGCCAGCAGCTTAGAAGGGGATCGGAATTCACCCCTCCACTTT,CASSLEGDRNSPLHF
TRBJ2-3,NA,TRBV12-3/TRBV12-4,NA,TGTGCCAGCAGTCCCGTGACAGATACGCAGTATTTT,CASSPVTDTQYF
TRBJ2-7,NA,TRBV28,TRBD2,TGTGCCAGCAGTTTACTAGCGGGGGGCTACGACTCCTACGAGCAGTACTTC,CASSLLAGGYDSYEQYF
TRBJ2-3,NA,TRBV6-5,TRBD2,TGTGCCAGCTCGGGGGGTCCATGGGATACGCAGTATTTT,CASSGGPWDTQYF
TRBJ1-4,NA,TRBV12-3/TRBV12-4,TRBD1,TGTGCCAGCAGCCTTACAGGGGGTGAAAAACTGTTTTTT,CASSLTGGEKLFF
TRBJ1-2,NA,TRBV27,TRBD1,TGTGCCAGCAGTTTCCGGACAGGGTCGGGTGGCTACACCTTC,CASSFRTGSGGYTF
TRBJ2-7,NA,TRBV5-5,TRBD1,TGTGCCAGCAGCTTGGAAATGAGAACAGGGGCCTACGAGCAGTACTTC,CASSLEMRTGAYEQYF
TRBJ1-5,NA,TRBV4-3,NA,TGCGCCAGCAGCCAAGACAGGGCTCAGCCCCAGCATTTT,CASSQDRAQPQHF
TRBJ1-2,NA,TRBV5-4,TRBD1,TGTGCCAGCAGCTCCGTCGGACAGGGAGGCTATGGCTACACCTTC,CASSSVGQGGYGYTF
TRBJ1-2,few,TRBV6-5,TRBD1,TGTGCCAGCAGTACAGGGGGCCGAGTCTATGGCTACACCTTC,CASSTGGRVYGYTF
TRBJ2-2,NA,TRBV15,NA,TGTGCCACCAGCAGGGATGCGGACAGCTCTCAGGAGCTGTTTTTT,CATSRDADSSQELFF
TRBJ1-2,NA,TRBV9,TRBD1,TGTGCCAGCAGCGCGGGACAGGGGGCGGGCTATGGCTACACCTTC,CASSAGQGAGYGYTF
TRBJ2-5,NA,TRBV6-6,NA,TGTGCCAGCAGTTTAGAGGGGACCCAGTACTTC,CASSLEGTQYF
TRBJ2-1,NA,TRBV6-5,NA,TGTGCCAGCAGGCAGACAGGTGGTGGCAATGAGCAGTTCTTC,CASRQTGGGNEQFF
TRBJ1-5,NA,TRBV15,NA,TGTGCCACCAGCCGTTACGGGCAGCCCCAGCATTTT,CATSRYGQPQHF
TRBJ1-2,NA,TRBV27,TRBD1,TGTGCCAGCAGTACCCTGGGACAGCCTAACTATGGCTACACCTTC,CASSTLGQPNYGYTF
TRBJ1-1,NA,TRBV28,NA,TGTGCCAGCAGGCAAACAGTGAACACTGAAGCTTTCTTT,CASRQTVNTEAFF
TRBJ2-3,NA,TRBV15,TRBD1,TGTGCCACCAGAGAGAGGGACAGGGACACAGATACGCAGTATTTT,CATRERDRDTDTQYF
TRBJ1-2,NA,TRBV3-1/TRBV3-2,NA,TGTGCCAGCAGCCAAGATCTATGGACTGGTGGCTACACCTTC,CASSQDLWTGGYTF
TRBJ1-1,NA,TRBV19,NA,TGTGCCAGTAGTATGATGGGGCAAGGGAACACTGAAGCTTTCTTT,CASSMMGQGNTEAFF
TRBJ2-3,NA,TRBV9,TRBD2,TGTGCCAGCAGCGTAGGACTAGCGGGGGGGCGTGGCACAGATACGCAGTATTTT,CASSVGLAGGRGTDTQYF
TRBJ1-4,NA,TRBV19,NA,TGTGCCAGTAGTATAGTGAACAGCCCGGCTCAGGTAGTGTTTTTT,CASSIVNSPAQVVFF
TRBJ1-3,NA,TRBV3-1/TRBV3-2,TRBD1,TGTGCCAGCAGCCAACAGGGGGCAGACACCATATATTTT,CASSQQGADTIYF
TRBJ1-1,NA,TRBV6-2/TRBV6-3,NA,TGTGCCAGCAGTTACTCCGGGGTAACCGCTGAAGCTTTCTTT,CASSYSGVTAEAFF
TRBJ1-1,NA,TRBV12-5,NA,TGTGCTAGTGCGGACAGGAACACTGAAGCTTTCTTT,CASADRNTEAFF
TRBJ2-6,once,TRBV5-1,NA,TGCGCCAGCAGCCGGTACTCTGGGGCCAACGTCCTGACTTTC,CASSRYSGANVLTF
TRBJ2-3,NA,TRBV9,NA,TGTGCCAGCAGCGGGCTCTTAGGGGGCACAGATACGCAGTATTTT,CASSGLLGGTDTQYF
TRBJ2-5,NA,TRBV5-4,TRBD2,TGTGCCAGCAGCCCGGAGCGGGAGGAGACCCAGTACTTC,CASSPEREETQYF
TRBJ2-3,NA,TRBV18,TRBD1,TGTGCCAGCTCATCCTCGCGGACAGGGGGGGACCGAGATACGCAGTATTTT,CASSSSRTGGDRDTQYF
TRBJ2-7,NA,TRBV3-1/TRBV3-2,NA,TGTGCCAGCAGCCCGTCTCGTGTATCCTACGAGCAGTACTTC,CASSPSRVSYEQYF
TRBJ1-1,NA,TRBV7-8,TRBD1,TGTGCCAGCAGCTTAGTGAGGGGGCAGAGGAACACTGAAGCTTTCTTT,CASSLVRGQRNTEAFF
TRBJ2-2,once,TRBV4-3,TRBD2,TGCGCCAGCAGCCCTTGGGGGCGGGGGGCCCGGGAGCTGTTTTTT,CASSPWGRGARELFF
TRBJ1-5,NA,TRBV6-5,NA,TGTGCCAGCAGTAAAAGGCGGGGATCCAATCAGCCCCAGCATTTT,CASSKRRGSNQPQHF
TRBJ2-7,NA,TRBV7-8,NA,TGTGCCAGCAGCTTATCGGGGTACGAGCAGTACTTC,CASSLSGYEQYF
TRBJ1-6,NA,TRBV6-5,NA,TGTGCCAGCAGTTCCTGGCAGGGAAGGAATTCACCCCTCCACTTT,CASSSWQGRNSPLHF
TRBJ2-1,NA,TRBV24-1,TRBD2,TGTGCCACCAGTGACCCTGACAGCGGGGCCTACAATGAGCAGTTCTTC,CATSDPDSGAYNEQFF
TRBJ2-5,NA,TRBV7-2,NA,TGTGCCAGCGAACGAGGGTCGAGGGCAGAGACCCAGTACTTC,CASERGSRAETQYF
TRBJ1-2,NA,TRBV10-3,NA,TGTGCCATCAGTGACCCGGGCAGGGAAAGAGATGGCTACACCTTC,CAISDPGRERDGYTF
TRBJ2-1,NA,TRBV6-5,NA,TGTGCCAGCAGGGAGGGACAGTACGGTGAGCAGTTCTTC,CASREGQYGEQFF
TRBJ2-4,NA,TRBV7-2,NA,TGTGCCAGCAGCCGCCTAGCGCTCAACATTCAGTACTTC,CASSRLALNIQYF
TRBJ1-5,NA,TRBV19,TRBD1,TGTGCCAGTACAGCCTCTCCCGGGACAGGGAATCAGCCCCAGCATTTT,CASTASPGTGNQPQHF
TRBJ2-7,NA,TRBV7-2,NA,TGTGCCAGCAGCTTACAGTTAGGGGACGAGCAGTACTTC,CASSLQLGDEQYF
TRBJ2-2,NA,TRBV2,NA,TGTGCCAGCAGGCAGGGGAACGGGGAGCTGTTTTTT,CASRQGNGELFF
TRBJ1-1,NA,TRBV19,NA,TGTGCCAGTAGTTCTGGGCCAGTCTCAACTGAAGCTTTCTTT,CASSSGPVSTEAFF
TRBJ1-1,NA,TRBV2,NA,TGTGCCAGCAGTGACTCCGGGGAGAGGACTGAAGCTTTCTTT,CASSDSGERTEAFF